This is a list of T cell receptor beta chains from one sample in a study of blood T cell repertoires in COVID-19. Libraries were prepared by immunoSEQ multiplex PCR; TCRdb keeps only in-frame clonotypes and omits some of them. The table shows hundreds of thousands of clones, with approximately 89% occurring only once. The sequenced sample was peripheral blood. These receptors originate from a woman aged 18 to 35 who had recovered from COVID-19. Both conserved end residues are part of each CDR3. Each record gives: clone size, V gene, J gene, D gene, CDR3 protein, CDR3 DNA. A D gene is named only where the DNA matches it firmly. Part of the rows lack a size; the others show once, few, many or a class for expanded clones.

NA	TRBV4-1	TRBJ2-5	TRBD2	CASSQGGRAWETQYF	TGCGCCAGCAGCCAAGGCGGGAGGGCCTGGGAGACCCAGTACTTC
NA	TRBV5-1	TRBJ1-6	TRBD1	CASSLGDRDSPLHF	TGCGCCAGCAGCTTGGGCGACAGGGATTCACCCCTCCACTTT
NA	TRBV4-3	TRBJ2-1	TRBD1	CASSQDRLGTGRFF	TGCGCCAGCAGCCAAGATAGGTTGGGGACAGGTCGGTTCTTC
NA	TRBV18	TRBJ1-3	NA	CASSPPGGGEGNTIYF	TGTGCCAGCTCACCACCGGGCGGGGGCGAAGGAAACACCATATATTTT
NA	TRBV5-4	TRBJ2-5	TRBD2	CASSSDLTSGRETQYF	TGTGCCAGCAGCTCCGACCTGACTAGCGGGAGGGAGACCCAGTACTTC
once	TRBV10-3	TRBJ2-2	NA	CAIKLGQGNTGELFF	TGTGCCATCAAACTCGGGCAGGGGAACACCGGGGAGCTGTTTTTT
NA	TRBV27	TRBJ2-1	TRBD2	CASSPPSGGTVGYNEQFF	TGTGCCAGCAGTCCCCCATCGGGAGGGACGGTGGGGTACAATGAGCAGTTCTTC
NA	TRBV6-5	TRBJ1-6	TRBD1	CASRVDRGWSPLHF	TGTGCCAGCAGGGTAGACAGGGGGTGGTCACCCCTCCACTTT
NA	TRBV11-3	TRBJ2-2	NA	CASSSGARVGELFF	TGTGCCAGCAGCTCAGGCGCGCGGGTCGGGGAGCTGTTTTTT
once	TRBV19	TRBJ2-1	NA	CASSIADRVGANEQFF	TGTGCCAGTAGTATAGCGGACAGAGTAGGGGCCAATGAGCAGTTCTTC
NA	TRBV29-1	TRBJ1-1	TRBD1	CSVVGQVNTEAFF	TGCAGCGTTGTGGGACAGGTGAACACTGAAGCTTTCTTT
NA	TRBV4-1	TRBJ1-2	NA	CASSQWAGSNYGYTF	TGCGCCAGCAGCCAATGGGCAGGTAGTAACTATGGCTACACCTTC
NA	TRBV4-1	TRBJ1-1	NA	CASSLRVNTEAFF	TGCGCCAGCAGCCTCAGGGTAAACACTGAAGCTTTCTTT
NA	TRBV7-2	TRBJ1-5	NA	CASSLAGATHQPQHF	TGTGCCAGCAGCTTAGCGGGGGCAACACATCAGCCCCAGCATTTT
NA	TRBV18	TRBJ2-1	NA	CASSPPPTAQFF	TGTGCCAGCTCACCACCCCCTACAGCGCAGTTCTTC
NA	TRBV9	TRBJ2-3	NA	CASSVGARETDTQYF	TGTGCCAGCAGCGTCGGAGCGAGAGAAACAGATACGCAGTATTTT
NA	TRBV27	TRBJ2-1	TRBD1	CASTGRQGAYNEQFF	TGTGCCAGCACCGGAAGACAGGGGGCCTACAATGAGCAGTTCTTC
NA	TRBV6-2/TRBV6-3	TRBJ1-2	TRBD1	CASSYPTGGNYGYTF	TGTGCCAGCAGTTACCCGACAGGGGGAAACTATGGCTACACCTTC
NA	TRBV4-2	TRBJ2-1	TRBD2	CASSHTSGRDNEQFF	TGTGCCAGCAGCCACACTAGCGGGAGAGACAATGAGCAGTTCTTC
NA	TRBV10-2	TRBJ2-1	TRBD2	CASSESASGSSYNEQFF	TGCGCCAGCAGTGAGTCGGCTAGCGGGAGCTCCTACAATGAGCAGTTCTTC
NA	TRBV27	TRBJ2-1	NA	CASSSPIRTVNEQFF	TGTGCCAGCAGTTCCCCAATACGGACAGTCAATGAGCAGTTCTTC
NA	TRBV20-1	TRBJ1-1	NA	CSASQRAEAFF	TGCAGTGCTAGCCAGAGGGCTGAAGCTTTCTTT
NA	TRBV7-9	TRBJ2-2	TRBD2	CASSSSGTEFGGELFF	TGTGCCAGCAGCTCTAGCGGGACTGAGTTCGGCGGGGAGCTGTTTTTT
NA	TRBV7-2	TRBJ2-1	TRBD2	CASSSDQREGAYNEQFF	TGTGCCAGCAGCTCGGACCAGCGGGAGGGCGCGTACAATGAGCAGTTCTTC
NA	TRBV21-1	TRBJ2-1	NA	CASSQWRWLALSYNEQFF	TGTGCCAGCAGCCAATGGAGGTGGCTAGCGCTTTCCTACAATGAGCAGTTCTTC
NA	TRBV24-1	TRBJ1-2	NA	CATSDSGGGYTF	TGTGCCACCAGTGATTCTGGGGGCGGCTACACCTTC
NA	TRBV9	TRBJ2-5	TRBD2	CASSVATGGRETQYF	TGTGCCAGCAGCGTAGCTACGGGGGGGCGAGAGACCCAGTACTTC
NA	TRBV7-2	TRBJ2-5	NA	CASSLGSARDQTQYF	TGTGCCAGCAGCTTAGGCTCGGCGCGGGATCAGACCCAGTACTTC
NA	TRBV6-2/TRBV6-3	TRBJ2-4	NA	CASSRPGGGGVNIQYF	TGTGCCAGCAGCCGGCCGGGGGGCGGCGGGGTGAACATTCAGTACTTC
once	TRBV27	TRBJ2-1	TRBD2	CASSPAGGLENEQFF	TGTGCCAGCAGTCCAGCGGGAGGGCTAGAGAATGAGCAGTTCTTC
NA	TRBV10-1	TRBJ1-1	NA	CASSDSTEAFF	TGCGCCAGCAGTGACAGCACTGAAGCTTTCTTT
NA	TRBV25-1	TRBJ1-6	NA	CASSDTGENSPLHF	TGTGCCAGCAGTGATACAGGAGAGAATTCACCCCTCCACTTT
NA	TRBV27	TRBJ1-4	TRBD1	CASSPRTGREKLFF	TGTGCCAGCAGTCCTCGGACAGGGAGGGAAAAACTGTTTTTT
NA	TRBV19	TRBJ2-3	TRBD1	CASSAGTGLSDTQYF	TGTGCCAGTAGTGCCGGGACAGGGCTGTCAGATACGCAGTATTTT
NA	TRBV11-3	TRBJ1-1	NA	CASSGGVLMNTEAFF	TGTGCCAGCAGCGGGGGGGTACTCATGAACACTGAAGCTTTCTTT
NA	TRBV29-1	TRBJ2-5	TRBD2	CSVTGAAGGGYQETQYF	TGCAGCGTGACTGGAGCAGCGGGAGGAGGGTACCAAGAGACCCAGTACTTC
NA	TRBV5-4	TRBJ2-5	NA	CASSPSAGAFQETQYF	TGTGCCAGCAGCCCCTCGGCGGGCGCTTTCCAAGAGACCCAGTACTTC
NA	TRBV6-5	TRBJ2-2	NA	CASSYSQAGGELFF	TGTGCCAGCAGTTACTCGCAGGCTGGCGGGGAGCTGTTTTTT
NA	TRBV30	TRBJ1-6	NA	CAWSVGRGRNSPLHF	TGTGCCTGGAGTGTAGGGAGGGGTCGTAATTCACCCCTCCACTTT
few	TRBV11-3	TRBJ2-3	TRBD2	CASSLGTSGSTDTQYF	TGTGCCAGCAGCTTAGGGACTAGCGGGAGCACAGATACGCAGTATTTT
NA	TRBV7-9	TRBJ1-2	NA	CASSPLGQANYGYTF	TGTGCCAGCAGCCCTCTTGGACAAGCTAACTATGGCTACACCTTC
NA	TRBV29-1	TRBJ1-1	NA	CSVDSLFNTEAFF	TGCAGCGTTGATTCACTTTTCAACACTGAAGCTTTCTTT
NA	TRBV20-1	TRBJ1-1	NA	CSASSQGGNTEAFF	TGCAGTGCTAGTTCCCAGGGAGGGAACACTGAAGCTTTCTTT
NA	TRBV20-1	TRBJ2-1	NA	CSASLGRVYNEQFF	TGCAGTGCTAGTCTAGGCAGGGTCTACAATGAGCAGTTCTTC
NA	TRBV9	TRBJ2-1	TRBD2	CASSAAHRRESYNEQFF	TGTGCCAGCAGCGCCGCCCATCGGCGGGAGTCCTACAATGAGCAGTTCTTC
NA	TRBV24-1	TRBJ2-1	TRBD2	CATSDFALAGGHNEQFF	TGTGCCACCAGTGATTTCGCTCTAGCGGGAGGGCACAATGAGCAGTTCTTC
NA	TRBV5-6	TRBJ2-2	NA	CASSSRIFFVGGGTGELFF	TGTGCCAGCAGCTCACGAATTTTTTTTGTGGGAGGGGGAACCGGGGAGCTGTTTTTT
NA	TRBV27	TRBJ2-3	TRBD2	CASSKKTGRAPPTDTQYF	TGTGCCAGCAGCAAAAAAACCGGGAGGGCCCCTCCCACAGATACGCAGTATTTT
NA	TRBV18	TRBJ2-3	TRBD2	CASSPRLAASTDTQYF	TGTGCCAGCTCACCAAGGCTAGCGGCTAGCACAGATACGCAGTATTTT
NA	TRBV7-9	TRBJ2-1	NA	CASSPSGGEQFF	TGTGCCAGCAGCCCATCCGGTGGTGAGCAGTTCTTC